This is a list of T cell receptor beta chains from one sample in a study of PD-1 blockade in mismatch repair-deficient tumors. The method was immunoSEQ multiplex PCR; TCRdb's version includes in-frame clones alone and lacks a portion of them. The sample lists about 63,000 clones, approximately 88% occurring once. Specimen: peripheral blood, collected 52 weeks after starting pembrolizumab. The receptors derive from an adult with mismatch repair-deficient cancer. Each CDR3 is given with its conserved first and last residue. D genes are given only for firm matches. Only some rows state a clone size, as once, few, many or a class for expanded clones.

>15|-|TRBJ2-5|TRBV11-2|-
TGTGCCAGCAGCTTGTCAAGGGGCCCACAAGAGACCCAGTACTTC
CASSLSRGPQETQYF
>15|-|TRBJ2-1|TRBV15|-
TGTGCCACCAGCAGAGCTCCGAGCTCCTACAATGAGCAGTTCTTC
CATSRAPSSYNEQFF
>11|-|TRBJ1-1|TRBV20-1|-
TGCAGTGCTGGAGGGGGGAATGAAGCTTTCTTT
CSAGGGNEAFF
>13|-|TRBJ1-1|TRBV7-8|-
TGTGCCAGCAGCTTAGTATGGGGAACTGAAGCTTTCTTT
CASSLVWGTEAFF
>16|TRBD2|TRBJ2-1|TRBV4-2|-
TGTGCCAGCAGCCAAGAGGGAAGCGGGAGCTACAATGAGCAGTTCTTC
CASSQEGSGSYNEQFF
>17|TRBD1|TRBJ2-1|TRBV4-3|-
TGCGCCAGCAGCCAAAAAAACAGGGGGCATTACTACAATGAGCAGTTCTTC
CASSQKNRGHYYNEQFF
>11|-|TRBJ1-2|TRBV7-9|-
TGTGCCAGCAGCTATTACGATGGCTACACCTTC
CASSYYDGYTF
>12|-|TRBJ1-1|TRBV7-6|-
TGTGCCAGCAGCTTGACGACAGAGAAGCTTATCTTT
CASSLTTEKLIF
>17|-|TRBJ1-3|TRBV7-8|-
TGTGCCAGCAGGGTCGAAGACAGGTTCGACGGAGGAAACACCATATATTTT
CASRVEDRFDGGNTIYF
>13|-|TRBJ1-1|TRBV29-1|-
TGCAGCGTACGACGCTTAGGAGACACTGAAGCTTTCTTT
CSVRRLGDTEAFF
>14|-|TRBJ2-7|TRBV2|once
TGTGCCAGCAGTGCTGCCGGGACGAATAAAGAGCAGTACTTC
CASSAAGTNKEQYF
>19|TRBD2|TRBJ2-5|TRBV5-4|-
TGTGCCAGCAGCCCCTCCTTCGCCGGGACTAGAGGCTACCAAGAGACCCAGTACTTC
CASSPSFAGTRGYQETQYF
>17|-|TRBJ2-7|TRBV9|-
TGTGCCAGCAGCGCCGACCGGGACGGGGGAAGCTCCTACGAGCAGTACTTC
CASSADRDGGSSYEQYF
>13|TRBD2|TRBJ2-3|TRBV7-9|-
TGTGCCAGCTGGACTAGCGGCACAGATACGCAGTATTTT
CASWTSGTDTQYF
>14|-|TRBJ1-4|TRBV7-9|-
TGTGCCAGCAGCCCCCCAGGTAGCTTCGAAAAACTGTTTTTT
CASSPPGSFEKLFF
>14|-|TRBJ2-7|TRBV29-1|-
TGCAGCGTAGCGACCGGGACAACTACCTACGAGCAGTACTTC
CSVATGTTTYEQYF
>19|-|TRBJ1-3|TRBV9|-
TGTGCCAGCAGCGTATCCCCGGCAACTAAGGCCCTCTCTGGAAACACCATATATTTT
CASSVSPATKALSGNTIYF
>16|TRBD2|TRBJ2-1|TRBV7-6|-
TGTGCCAGCAGCTTAGCGAGCGGGGGGGGGAGCAATGAGCAGTTCTTC
CASSLASGGGSNEQFF
>13|TRBD1|TRBJ2-7|TRBV7-9|-
TGTGCCAGCAGCTTAACGGACAGGGGCGAGCAGTACTTC
CASSLTDRGEQYF
>16|TRBD1|TRBJ2-7|TRBV27|-
TGTGCCAGCAGTTTATCGATGGGTGACAGGGGGTACGAGCAGTACTTC
CASSLSMGDRGYEQYF
>17|TRBD2|TRBJ2-1|TRBV9|-
TGTGCCAGCAGCTTCTCCTCTAGCGGGCCATCCTACAATGAGCAGTTCTTC
CASSFSSSGPSYNEQFF
>14|-|TRBJ2-5|TRBV6-5|-
TGTGCCAGCAGTTATGGGACAAGAGCAGAGACCCAGTACTTC
CASSYGTRAETQYF
>13|-|TRBJ1-1|TRBV10-3|few
TGTGCCATCAGGGGCGGAGGGGGCACTGAAGCTTTCTTT
CAIRGGGGTEAFF
>14|-|TRBJ1-1|TRBV27|-
TGTGCCAGCAGTTTATCCAGAGGGAACACTGAAGCTTTCTTT
CASSLSRGNTEAFF
>15|-|TRBJ2-7|TRBV4-1|once
TGCGCCAGCAGCCAAGATAGAAGTTACTCCTACGAGCAGTACTTC
CASSQDRSYSYEQYF
>18|TRBD2|TRBJ2-1|TRBV7-8|-
TGTGCCAGCAGCTCCCTAGCGGGAGAAGTTTCCCTCTACAATGAGCAGTTCTTC
CASSSLAGEVSLYNEQFF
>16|-|TRBJ1-5|TRBV10-3|few
TGTGCCATCAGCCCCACCTGGACAGCTAACAATCAGCCCCAGCATTTT
CAISPTWTANNQPQHF
>11|-|TRBJ2-5|TRBV11-3|-
TGTGCCAACCGACCTAGGGAGACCCAGTACTTC
CANRPRETQYF
>15|TRBD1|TRBJ1-2|TRBV27|-
TGTGCCAGCAGTTTTGCCGGGACAGGGGGTGAGGGCTACACCTTC
CASSFAGTGGEGYTF
>13|-|TRBJ1-1|TRBV7-9|-
TGTGCCAGCAGCCATACGTTGAACACTGAAGCTTTCTTT
CASSHTLNTEAFF
>14|-|TRBJ1-5|TRBV7-9|-
TGTGCCAGCAGCTCCGGGGCTGGCAATCAGCCCCAGCATTTT
CASSSGAGNQPQHF
>16|TRBD2|TRBJ2-2|TRBV15|-
TGTGCCACCAGCAGAGATGGACTAGCGGGAGCCGGGGAGCTGTTTTTT
CATSRDGLAGAGELFF
>16|-|TRBJ1-5|TRBV4-1|once
TGCGCCAGCAGCCAACAGTACCCGGGGAGCAATCAGCCCCAGCATTTT
CASSQQYPGSNQPQHF
>13|-|TRBJ2-5|TRBV19|-
TGTGCCAGTAGTATAGGGAGCCAAGAGACCCAGTACTTC
CASSIGSQETQYF
>19|TRBD1|TRBJ2-2|TRBV19|medium-sized
TGTGCCAGTAGTGGGGGACAGGGTAGTAGCGGGTTGGAAACCGGGGAGCTGTTTTTT
CASSGGQGSSGLETGELFF
>13|-|TRBJ2-7|TRBV19|-
TGTGCCAGTAGTAGGAACTCTAATTGGGAGCAGTACTTC
CASSRNSNWEQYF
>12|-|TRBJ2-7|TRBV28|-
TGTGCCAGCAGTTTATGGGGCTACGAGCAGTACTTC
CASSLWGYEQYF
>15|-|TRBJ2-3|TRBV11-2|-
TGTGCCAGCAGCTCAAGGACTTACAGCACAGATACGCAGTATTTT
CASSSRTYSTDTQYF
>15|TRBD2|TRBJ2-2|TRBV19|-
TGTGCCAGTAGTATAGGGACTAGTCTATCGGGGGAGCTGTTTTTT
CASSIGTSLSGELFF
>16|-|TRBJ2-2|TRBV6-6|-
TGTGCCAGCAGTTACACCGTTAGGGGAGACACCGGGGAGCTGTTTTTT
CASSYTVRGDTGELFF
>16|TRBD2|TRBJ2-1|TRBV18|once
TGTGCCAGCTCACCAGGAACTAGCGGGAGGCTGAATGAGCAGTTCTTC
CASSPGTSGRLNEQFF
>14|-|TRBJ2-1|TRBV5-6|-
TGTGCCAGCAGCTTGGGGGACAACTACAATGAGCAGTTCTTC
CASSLGDNYNEQFF
>21|-|TRBJ2-3|TRBV30|once
TGTGCCTGGAGTGTAGACGCAGGGCTAGTCGGGGCCACCGGGGGCACAGATACGCAGTATTTT
CAWSVDAGLVGATGGTDTQYF
>14|TRBD2|TRBJ2-1|TRBV7-3|once
TGTGCCAGCAGCCCCGGACTAGATATCGATGAGCAGTTCTTC
CASSPGLDIDEQFF
>16|-|TRBJ2-3|TRBV7-8|-
TGTGCCAGCAGCTTTTCCGCCCCGAGTCGCACAGATACGCAGTATTTT
CASSFSAPSRTDTQYF
>16|-|TRBJ2-7|TRBV4-1|once
TGCGCCAGCAGCCAAGAGTGGCCCGGTGGGAGCTACGAGCAGTACTTC
CASSQEWPGGSYEQYF
>14|-|TRBJ2-1|TRBV7-2|-
TGTGCCAGCAGCTTATTGGGCCTTTCCAATGAGCAGTTCTTC
CASSLLGLSNEQFF